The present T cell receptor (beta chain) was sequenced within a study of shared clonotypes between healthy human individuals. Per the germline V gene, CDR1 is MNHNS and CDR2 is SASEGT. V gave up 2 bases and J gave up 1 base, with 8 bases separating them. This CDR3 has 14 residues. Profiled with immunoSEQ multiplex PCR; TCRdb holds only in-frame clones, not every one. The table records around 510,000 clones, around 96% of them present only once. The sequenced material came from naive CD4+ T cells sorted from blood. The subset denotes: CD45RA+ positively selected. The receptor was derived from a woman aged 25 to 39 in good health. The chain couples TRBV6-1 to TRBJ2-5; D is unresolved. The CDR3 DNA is TGTGCCAGCAGTGAACCAGGCAGCCAAGAGACCCAGTACTTC. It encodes CASSEPGSQETQYF.